This note documents a single T cell receptor beta chain sequence. Its antigen is not identified. Only in-frame clones appear in the TCRdb table, and some are missing; sequencing was by immunoSEQ multiplex PCR. The sample has 13,000 to 15,000 clones; roughly 91% are singletons. Regulatory T cells were sorted as CD4+CD25hiCD127low/negative. This record comes from a study of B cell selection in AIRE deficiency. Overall study results and limits: Healthy donors alone shared 30% to 35% of several thousand Treg sequences; patients alone approximately 9.3%.

This CDR3 is 13 amino acids long. Germline-derived CDR1 and CDR2 are SGHTA and FQGNSA. Trimming shortened V by 5 bases and J by 4 bases, and 11 bases separated the two germline ends. The clonotype comes from a human donor with AIRE deficiency. Sequenced material: Tregs sorted from PBMCs. The chain links TRBV7-2 to TRBJ1-1; D might be TRBD1 (5 bases). The CDR3 spells CASSVRQSTEAFF. CDR3 bases: TGTGCCAGCAGCGTTAGACAGAGCACTGAAGCTTTCTTT.